Following are 9 T cell receptor beta chains from one sample sequenced in a study of neurological immune-mediated disorders. MiXCR was run by TCRdb on the 5' RACE reads, yielding one entry per CDR3 protein. Of more than 50,000 distinct CDR3 sequences in the sample, around 3.8% were seen once. The specimen sequenced was PBMCs. The receptors here all came from a woman aged 50 to 65 with multiple sclerosis.

This clonotype came up a few times. Possible read error: a much larger clone is one base away. The chain combines TRBV3-1 with TRBJ2-2; D not resolved. Per the germline V gene, CDR1 is LGHDT and CDR2 is YNNKEL (reference sequence). This CDR3 is built from 14 residues. V was pared by 1 base and J by 7 bases, with 10 bases between. The CDR3: CASSQGTQIGELFF. The CDR3 nucleotides are TGTGCCAGCAGCCAAGGAACGCAGATCGGGGAGCTGTTTTTT.

The sample holds many counts of this clonotype. The chain joins TRBV29-1 to TRBJ2-3; TRBD2 agrees at 7 bases. The V segment lost 6 bases and the J segment 3 bases; nucleotides outside the gene matches: 6. This CDR3 spans 13 amino acids. Germline V gene data show CDR1 as SQVTM and CDR2 as ANQGSEA. The DNA of the CDR3 is TGCAGCGTCGGGCGGGAGAGGACAGATACGCAGTATTTT. Encoded protein: CSVGRERTDTQYF.

This clonotype has a count of ten or more. V gene TRBV29-1 combines with J gene TRBJ2-5; possible D gene TRBD2, 7 bases. Germline V gene sequence: CDR1 SQVTM, CDR2 ANQGSEA. The V gene lost 2 bases and the J gene lost 5 bases, with 21 bases spanning the gap. The CDR3 runs to 16 residues. The CDR3 DNA is TGCAGCGTTGAATGGAGGAACGGGGGGCCGATGGAGACCCAGTACTTC. Amino acid sequence: CSVEWRNGGPMETQYF.

This clonotype was seen at least ten times. The CDR3 nucleotides read TGTGCCAGCAGCCGCCGACAGGGACATGAAGCTTTCTTT. Residues: CASSRRQGHEAFF. V is TRBV3-1 and J is TRBJ1-1; 7 bases match TRBD1. The CDR3 sequence is 13 residues long. V lost 4 bases to trimming and J lost 7 bases; unmatched junction nucleotides: 6. Germline lookup yields CDR1 LGHDT and CDR2 YNNKEL (reference sequence).

This clonotype was detected ten times or more. The chain recombines TRBV9 with TRBJ2-1, with D hard to call. The CDR3 loop spans 15 amino acids. V lost 4 bases and J lost 2, with 13 bases in between. Germline lookup yields CDR1 SGDLS and CDR2 YYNGEE. This chain's CDR3 is CASSLRWSPYNEQFF. The DNA for the CDR3 is TGTGCCAGCAGCCTCCGGTGGTCCCCCTACAATGAGCAGTTCTTC.

Ten or more counts support this clonotype. The CDR3 loop is CASSHWGGHGETQYF. The CDR3 coding sequence is TGCGCCAGCAGCCATTGGGGGGGCCACGGCGAGACCCAGTACTTC. This chain connects TRBV5-1 to TRBJ2-5, with D perhaps TRBD2 (7 bases). Germline CDR1 and CDR2: SGHRS and YFSETQ. The germline V and J ends were trimmed by 4 bases and 5 bases, with 18 bases remaining between them. There are 15 residues in the CDR3.

This clonotype was seen many times. The chain is built from TRBV12-3 or TRBV12-4 and TRBJ1-1; D may be TRBD1 (5 bases). CDR3 size: 15 residues. Trimming removed 5 bases at V and 0 bases at J, with 13 bases between. The CDR3 DNA reads as TGTGCCAGCAGTCCGCGGGAGGGGATGAACACTGAAGCTTTCTTT. Translating gives CASSPREGMNTEAFF.

This clonotype occurred many times. This rearrangement joins TRBV11-2 to TRBJ1-1; no definite D call. V was shortened by 3 bases and J by 0 bases, with 11 bases between the two germline ends. The germline gives CDR1 SGHAT, CDR2 FQNNGV. The CDR3 loop spans 15 amino acids. CDR3 nucleotide sequence: TGTGCCAGCAGCTTGTTCGCGGGGATGAACACTGAAGCTTTCTTT. Translating it yields CASSLFAGMNTEAFF.

The chain couples TRBV21-1 to TRBJ2-7; TRBD2 is taken as the D call from the table, unchecked against the DNA. TRBV21-1 is an annotated pseudogene. The CDR3 contains 16 residues. CDR3 in amino acids: CASQARRVKGSYEQYF. The DNA of the CDR3 is TGTGCCAGCCAGGCGAGGAGGGTAAAGGGCTCCTACGAGCAGTACTTC.